These 24 T cell receptor beta chains came from one sample sequenced in a study of blood T cells in healthy people across ages. Alongside a J-beta primer mix, a sample-barcoded 5' primer served in a second PCR lasting about 7 to 12 cycles. TCRdb re-called the 5' RACE reads with MiXCR, one entry per CDR3 protein. In the table there are 750,000 to 1,000,000 distinct CDR3 sequences, around 29% of which are singletons. These data were also filed under a second study, of T cells of mothers and their children.

The specimen was blood. The receptors originated from a woman aged 40 to 55 in good health.

The gene calls are TRBV7-8 and TRBJ2-1; maybe TRBD2 (5 bases). The CDR3 spans 13 residues. Germline CDR1 SGHVS, CDR2 FQNEAQ. Trimming took off 4 bases at V and 8 bases at J, with 12 bases between the two ends. The CDR3 nucleotides are TGTGCCAGCAGCTCCCCTTCCGGGGATGAGCAGTTCTTC. Translating gives CASSSPSGDEQFF.

On this clonotype: Germline is not matched at one junction end, which may reflect a read error. The V and J genes are TRBV6-5 and TRBJ2-7; TRBD2 matches at 7 bases. The CDR3 is 14 amino acids. From germline, CDR1 is MNHEY and CDR2 SVGAGI. The CDR3 protein is CTSSLGGGSYEQYF. In DNA form, the CDR3 reads TGTACCAGCAGCCTTGGGGGGGGTTCCTACGAGCAGTACTTC.

The chain employs TRBV9 and TRBJ1-5; D is ambiguous. The V end lost 4 bases, the J end lost 3 bases, and 14 bases lay between the germline ends. The CDR3 sequence is 15 residues long. The V gene's germline CDR1 is SGDLS and CDR2 YYNGEE. The CDR3 loop is CASSSRRDINQPQHF. The CDR3 nucleotides are TGTGCCAGCAGCTCGAGACGGGATATCAATCAGCCCCAGCATTTT. The full variable domain, completed using reference TRBV9 and TRBJ1-5, is DSGVTQTPKHLITATGQRVTLRCSPRSGDLSVYWYQQSLDQGLQFLIQYYNGEERAKGNILERFSAQQFPDLHSELNLSSLELGDSALYFCASSSRRDINQPQHFGDGTRLSIL.

This clonotype has a single count. The chain is built from TRBV7-2 and TRBJ2-5; D gene unclear. This CDR3 region has 14 residues. Germline V lookup: CDR1 SGHTA, CDR2 FQGNSA. V shed 5 bases and J shed 3 bases, with 13 bases lying between them. The DNA of the CDR3 is TGTGCCAGCAGCCTACAAACAGTAAAAGAGACCCAGTACTTC. Its protein is CASSLQTVKETQYF.

The chain couples TRBV5-1 to TRBJ2-1; no clear D. The V gene lost 6 bases and the J gene lost 7 bases, with 17 bases spanning the gap. Looked up from germline, CDR1 is SGHRS and CDR2 is YFSETQ. The CDR3 is 14 amino acids. The CDR3 spells CASTPVDPGNEQFF. The CDR3 DNA is TGCGCCAGCACCCCAGTGGACCCTGGGAATGAGCAGTTCTTC.

V usage is TRBV28 and J usage is TRBJ1-2, with 7 bases that match TRBD1. From germline, CDR1 is MDHEN and CDR2 SYDVKM. The CDR3 is 16 amino acids. Trimming at V came to 6 bases and at J to 4 bases, leaving 14 bases not matched to a gene. The CDR3 DNA reads TGTGCCAGCAGACCTCAAATTTCCGGGACAGTCTATGGCTACACCTTC. This translates into CASRPQISGTVYGYTF.

For this clonotype: The junction differs from germline at one of its ends, possibly a read error. J is TRBJ2-5 and V is TRBV6-2 or TRBV6-3, with TRBD1 identical over 9 bases. The CDR3 runs to 15 residues. Per germline, CDR1 MNHEY and CDR2 SVGEGT. CDR3 region: CASSRSTGGQETQDF. In DNA form, the CDR3 reads TGTGCCAGCAGTCGATCGACAGGGGGGCAAGAGACCCAGGACTTC.

The chain combines TRBV6-5 with TRBJ1-5; a possible D gene is TRBD1 (6 bases). The V and J ends lost 11 bases and 2 bases respectively, with 19 bases between them. This CDR3 contains 15 residues. Germline CDR1 reads MNHEY; CDR2 reads SVGAGI. CDR3 nucleotide sequence: TGTGCCGGCAATACGGGGGGGGCTGGCAATCAGCCCCAGCATTTT. This encodes CAGNTGGAGNQPQHF.

The chain has TRBV7-9 and TRBJ2-7; 10 bases are shared with TRBD2. Germline trimming cut 8 bases from V and 0 bases from J; bases unmatched to any gene: 10. Germline V gene lookup returns CDR1 SEHNR and CDR2 FQNEAQ (reference sequence). The CDR3 loop spans 16 amino acids. In nucleotides, the CDR3 is TGTGCCAGCTCCTCTAGCGGGGGTCCTACCTCCTACGAGCAGTACTTC. Protein sequence: CASSSSGGPTSYEQYF.

In this sample, this clonotype turned up a few times. The chain combines TRBV2 with TRBJ1-4; D not certain. The V end was cut by 6 bases, the J end by 0 bases, with 8 bases between. CDR3 length equals 14 residues. Germline loops: CDR1 SNHLY, CDR2 FYNNEI. The DNA of the CDR3 is TGTGCCAGCAGGGACGTCTCAACTAATGAAAAACTGTTTTTT. This encodes CASRDVSTNEKLFF.

The J gene is TRBJ1-2, the V gene TRBV3-1; maybe TRBD1 (5 bases). V gave up 1 base and J gave up 4 bases, with 13 bases separating them. Germline V gene sequence: CDR1 LGHDT, CDR2 YNNKEL (reference sequence). The CDR3 runs to 15 residues. The CDR3 DNA follows: TGTGCCAGCAGCCAAGGGGGGGATCATTCCTATGGCTACACCTTC. Its protein is CASSQGGDHSYGYTF.

This clonotype was picked up many times. V gene TRBV5-1 combines with J gene TRBJ1-1; a possible D gene is TRBD1 (5 bases). Germline CDR1 SGHRS, CDR2 YFSETQ. CDR3 length: 12 residues. V shed 5 bases and J shed 3 bases, with 8 bases lying between them. The CDR3 sequence is CASSRDYTEAFF. The DNA of the CDR3 is TGCGCCAGCAGTCGGGACTACACTGAAGCTTTCTTT.

This clonotype showed up just once. At one end the junction does not follow the germline gene, possibly because of a read error. This chain connects TRBV6-1 to TRBJ2-6; 7 nucleotides agree with TRBD1. This CDR3 region has 17 residues. CDR1 is MNHNS and CDR2 is SASEGT in the germline V gene. CDR3: CAGSSDRTRTGANVLTF. The CDR3 DNA reads TGTGCCGGCAGCTCGGACAGGACGCGTACTGGGGCCAACGTCCTGACTTTC.

For this clonotype: A read error may produce the germline difference seen at one junction end. CDR3 in DNA: TGTGCCAGCAGCCAAGAGGGACAGGCTAATTCACCCCTCCACTTT. Translated, it gives CASSQEGQANSPLHF. V gene TRBV4-3 combines with J gene TRBJ1-6, with 8 nucleotides matching TRBD1. Germline V gene data show CDR1 as LGHNA and CDR2 as YSLEER. The CDR3 has 15 residues.

This clonotype was seen ten or more times. The V and J genes are TRBV7-2 and TRBJ1-1, with a possible D match to TRBD1 (6 bases). Trimming shortened V by 7 bases and J by 3 bases, and 15 bases separated the two germline ends. In germline, CDR1 is SGHTA, CDR2 FQGNSA. There are 14 residues in the CDR3. CDR3 coding DNA: TGTGCCAGCACAACAGGGTCTGGGGACACTGAAGCTTTCTTT. It encodes CASTTGSGDTEAFF.

This clonotype appeared many times. The chain combines TRBV5-1 with TRBJ2-7; either TRBD1 or TRBD2 may supply D (7 bases each). Trimming pared 0 bases from V and 4 bases from J, leaving 20 bases between. There are 17 residues in the CDR3. Germline CDR1 is SGHRS and CDR2 is YFSETQ. The chain's CDR3 is CASSLEGTAGGLYEQYF. As DNA, the CDR3 is TGCGCCAGCAGCTTGGAGGGGACAGCCGGGGGGCTTTACGAGCAGTACTTC.

Only a few counts were recorded for this clonotype. The rearrangement joins TRBV10-3 to TRBJ2-5; perhaps TRBD1 as D (5 bases). Germline V gene lookup returns CDR1 ENHRY and CDR2 SYGVKD. The CDR3 length is 13 residues. The V and J ends lost 10 bases and 2 bases respectively, with 14 bases between them. The CDR3 is CATGSTAQETQYF. The CDR3 nucleotides read TGTGCCACCGGGTCGACAGCGCAAGAGACCCAGTACTTC.

This clonotype occurred a few times. CDR3 sequence: CASSLEPSALRHEQFF. The CDR3, as DNA: TGCGCCAGCAGCTTGGAACCCTCTGCCCTAAGGCATGAGCAGTTCTTC. This chain connects TRBV5-1 to TRBJ2-1; D is unclear. Deletions cut 0 bases from V and 8 bases from J, with 18 bases between. This CDR3 is 16 amino acids long. The germline V gene encodes CDR1 SGHRS and CDR2 YFSETQ. The full variable domain, its missing parts supplied by reference TRBV5-1 and TRBJ2-1, is KAGVTQTPRYLIKTRGQQVTLSCSPISGHRSVSWYQQTPGQGLQFLFEYFSETQRNKGNFPGRFSGRQFSNSRSEMNVSTLELGDSALYLCASSLEPSALRHEQFFGPGTRLTVL.

The chain is built from TRBV10-3 and TRBJ2-1; TRBD2 matches 9 bases. V was clipped by 0 bases and J by 0 bases; unmatched bases: 9. This CDR3 region has 19 residues. Germline lookup yields CDR1 ENHRY and CDR2 SYGVKD. The CDR3 nucleotides are TGTGCCATCAGTGAGTCGAGGCTAGCGGGGCAAAGCTCCTACAATGAGCAGTTCTTC. It is translated as CAISESRLAGQSSYNEQFF.

For this clonotype: At one end, the junction sequence differs from germline, possibly due to a read error. The DNA for the CDR3 is TGTGCCAGCGGCTTAGGGGGGCAGGGAGGTGAGACCCAGTACTTC. It encodes CASGLGGQGGETQYF. This chain joins TRBV7-9 and TRBJ2-5, with D perhaps matching TRBD1 or TRBD2 (6 bases each). Germline CDR1 and CDR2: SEHNR and FQNEAQ (reference sequence). The CDR3 totals 15 residues.

This clonotype was seen many times. The V gene is TRBV29-1, the J gene TRBJ2-7; D gene uncertain. CDR1 is SQVTM and CDR2 is ANQGSEA in the germline V gene. The CDR3 extends over 12 amino acids. Trimming removed 5 bases from V and 1 base from J, with 9 bases in between. CDR3 DNA sequence: TGCAGCGTTCGTTTGGGTTCCTACGAGCAGTACTTC. As protein: CSVRLGSYEQYF.

This clonotype was recorded once. The chain's CDR3 is CASTNTRATEAFF. CDR3 DNA: TGTGCCAGCACCAACACGAGGGCCACTGAAGCTTTCTTT. The chain combines TRBV28 with TRBJ1-1, with D unclear. The CDR3 spans 13 residues. Trimming stripped 7 bases from V and 4 bases from J, with 13 bases between. Germline V gene lookup returns CDR1 MDHEN and CDR2 SYDVKM. The variable domain in full, completed from reference TRBV28 and TRBJ1-1, reads DVKVTQSSRYLVKRTGEKVFLECVQDMDHENMFWYRQDPGLGLRLIYFSYDVKMKEKGDIPEGYSVSREKKERFSLILESASTNQTSMYLCASTNTRATEAFFGQGTRLTVV.

In this sample, this clonotype turned up many times. The rearrangement uses TRBV3-1 and TRBJ2-1; 8 bases fit TRBD2. The V and J ends lost 5 bases and 0 bases, in that order; junction bases with no gene match: 3. CDR3 length: 15 residues. Germline CDR1 is LGHDT and CDR2 is YNNKEL (reference sequence). CDR3 amino acids: CASSSGTSSYNEQFF. In DNA, the CDR3 is TGTGCCAGCAGCTCCGGGACTAGCTCCTACAATGAGCAGTTCTTC.

This clonotype was seen many times. The J gene is TRBJ2-1, the V gene TRBV5-1, with 8 nucleotides matching TRBD2. V shed 0 bases and J 7 bases; nucleotides not matched to a gene: 6. The CDR3 covers 15 residues. Germline lookup yields CDR1 SGHRS and CDR2 YFSETQ. The CDR3 DNA sequence: TGCGCCAGCAGCTTGGCCGCGGGGGGCCGGAATGAGCAGTTCTTC. This sequence encodes CASSLAAGGRNEQFF.